The 15 T cell receptor beta chains listed next were all sequenced from one sample in a study of Ad26.COV2.S vaccination and SARS-CoV-2 variants. Using immunoSEQ multiplex PCR, the repertoire was profiled, and TCRdb retains in-frame clones only, with some absent. The sample yields about 350,000 clones, under 95% seen once. The sample in question was peripheral blood, obtained after recovery from COVID-19. These receptors all stem from a human donor who had recovered from COVID-19.

About this clone: Its ends do not fully match the called genes, so a read error is possible. The CDR3 DNA sequence: TGTGCCAGCAGCTTCATCCGCTCCCAACTAGCGACCTCCTACGAGCAGTGCTTC. It is translated as CASSFIRSQLATSYEQCF. The V gene is TRBV7-8, the J gene TRBJ2-7; TRBD2 matches at 7 bases. The CDR3 covers 18 residues. CDR1 and CDR2 from the germline V gene are SGHVS and FQNEAQ.

This clone was counted a single time. The genes are TRBV6-6 and TRBJ2-1, with no clear D. The V gene's germline CDR1 is MNHNY and CDR2 SVGAGI (reference sequence). Trimming removed 6 bases at V and 9 bases at J, with 12 bases between. This CDR3 has 12 amino acids. The CDR3: CASSTQGGEQFF. As DNA, the CDR3 is TGTGCCAGCAGCACCCAAGGCGGTGAGCAGTTCTTC.

This chain joins TRBV29-1 and TRBJ2-5; TRBD2 is a possible D gene (5 bases). Germline V gives CDR1 SQVTM, CDR2 ANQGSEA. Trimming stripped 7 bases from V and 2 bases from J, with 11 bases between. The CDR3 sequence is 12 residues long. The CDR3 DNA is TGCAGCGCACTAGGAAGGCAAGAGACCCAGTACTTC. It is translated as CSALGRQETQYF.

The chain is built from TRBV29-1 and TRBJ1-2; the match to TRBD1 covers 10 bases. V lost 4 bases to trimming and J lost 5 bases; unmatched junction nucleotides: 4. Germline assignment: CDR1 SQVTM and CDR2 ANQGSEA. The CDR3 has 13 amino acids. The CDR3 here is CSVADRGPYGYTF. The CDR3 DNA is TGCAGCGTTGCTGACAGGGGGCCTTATGGCTACACCTTC.

The chain employs TRBV5-4 and TRBJ2-7; no definite D call. Germline V lookup: CDR1 SGHNT, CDR2 YYREEE (reference sequence). The CDR3 has 13 amino acids. V was shortened by 0 bases and J by 0 bases, with 4 bases between the two germline ends. CDR3 bases: TGTGCCAGCAGCTTGGAATACTCCTACGAGCAGTACTTC. Amino acid sequence: CASSLEYSYEQYF.

The chain joins TRBV4-3 to TRBJ1-2; D may be TRBD1 (6 bases). The germline V and J ends were trimmed by 0 bases and 8 bases, with 16 bases remaining between them. This CDR3 has 15 amino acids. CDR1 is LGHNA, CDR2 YSLEER, per germline. The chain's CDR3 is CASSQDTGPYGGYTF. The CDR3 DNA is TGCGCCAGCAGCCAAGATACAGGGCCCTATGGAGGCTACACCTTC.

V usage is TRBV6-5 and J usage is TRBJ1-1, with TRBD1 matching 11 bases. Germline V gives CDR1 MNHEY, CDR2 SVGAGI. Trimming removed 5 bases from V and 6 bases from J; junction bases left unmatched: 5. The CDR3 is 14 residues long. CDR3 amino acids: CASSTGQGASEAFF. As DNA, the CDR3 is TGTGCCAGCAGTACTGGACAGGGGGCCTCTGAAGCTTTCTTT.

CDR3 DNA sequence: TGTGCCAGCAGTTACTCGAGCTTATGGGATGAGCAGTTCTTC. Residues: CASSYSSLWDEQFF. The rearrangement links TRBV6-6 to TRBJ2-1; D call uncertain. Deletions cut 0 bases from V and 8 bases from J, with 11 bases between. Germline assignment: CDR1 MNHNY and CDR2 SVGAGI (reference sequence). The CDR3 has 14 amino acids.

This clone was counted between two and nine times. The chain links TRBV19 to TRBJ2-2; D is ambiguous. The CDR3 length is 14 residues. Trimming took off 6 bases at V and 3 bases at J, with 11 bases between the two ends. CDR1 is LNHDA and CDR2 is SQIVND in the germline V gene (reference sequence). CDR3 bases: TGTGCCAGTAGCTATCTAGGAGACACCGGGGAGCTGTTTTTT. It specifies CASSYLGDTGELFF.

The genes are TRBV25-1 and TRBJ2-1; D is possibly TRBD1 (5 bases). The CDR3 totals 15 residues. V dropped 3 bases and J dropped 3 bases, with 12 bases sitting between them. CDR1 is MGHDK and CDR2 is SYGVNS in the germline V gene. For the CDR3, the DNA is TGTGCCAGCAGTGATGGGGCGGATTACTACAATGAGCAGTTCTTC. This encodes CASSDGADYYNEQFF.

The J gene is TRBJ1-1, the V gene TRBV6-1; D unclear. The V end lost 1 base, the J end lost 1 base, and 7 bases lay between the germline ends. Germline V gene lookup returns CDR1 MNHNS and CDR2 SASEGT. The CDR3 contains 14 residues. The CDR3 sequence: CASSEVGKNTEAFF. The CDR3 DNA reads TGTGCCAGCAGTGAAGTCGGGAAGAACACTGAAGCTTTCTTT.

This chain links TRBV9 with TRBJ2-3; D is unclear. Trimming cost V 0 bases and J 7 bases, with 9 bases left between them. Germline lookup yields CDR1 SGDLS and CDR2 YYNGEE. This CDR3 has 13 amino acids. For the CDR3, the DNA is TGTGCCAGCAGCGTAGAATTGGGGAATACGCAGTATTTT. Protein sequence: CASSVELGNTQYF.

The chain is built from TRBV13 and TRBJ2-7; D gene unclear. Germline CDR1 PRHDT, CDR2 FYEKMQ (reference sequence). This CDR3 has 11 amino acids. Trimming stripped 5 bases from V and 4 bases from J, with 6 bases between. CDR3: CASSLRYEQYF. The CDR3 coding sequence is TGTGCCAGCAGCCTACGGTACGAGCAGTACTTC. Complete variable domain (other parts from reference TRBV13 and TRBJ2-7): AAGVIQSPRHLIKEKRETATLKCYPIPRHDTVYWYQQGPGQDPQFLISFYEKMQSDKGSIPDRFSAQQFSDYHSELNMSSLELGDSALYFCASSLRYEQYFGPGTRLTVT.

This chain joins TRBV14 and TRBJ1-4; D gene unclear. The CDR3 contains 15 residues. Per germline, CDR1 SGHDN and CDR2 FVKESK. Trimming removed 4 bases from V and 12 bases from J, with 21 bases in between. CDR3 residues: CASSLIDGSVGELFF. The CDR3 DNA sequence: TGTGCCAGCAGCCTAATCGACGGATCAGTAGGAGAACTGTTTTTT. Using reference TRBV14 and TRBJ1-4 for the parts outside the CDR3, the full variable domain is EAGVTQFPSHSVIEKGQTVTLRCDPISGHDNLYWYRRVMGKEIKFLLHFVKESKQDESGMPNNRFLAERTGGTYSTLKVQPAELEDSGVYFCASSLIDGSVGELFFGSGTQLSVL.

This chain joins TRBV19 and TRBJ2-1; 10 positions agree with TRBD1. Trimming at V came to 6 bases and at J to 6 bases, leaving 11 bases not matched to a gene. The germline CDR1 and CDR2 sequences are LNHDA and SQIVND (reference sequence). The CDR3 length is 16 residues. The CDR3 is CASSRPGQGIINEQFF. CDR3 DNA sequence: TGTGCCAGTAGCAGACCGGGACAGGGGATCATCAATGAGCAGTTCTTC.